This T cell receptor (beta chain) was recovered during a study of blood T cells in healthy people across ages. V dropped 5 bases and J dropped 6; count of bases not matched to a gene: 14. This CDR3 is 16 amino acids long. From germline, CDR1 is LNHDA and CDR2 SQIVND (reference sequence). Together with a sample-barcoded 5' primer, a J-beta primer mix was included in a second PCR lasting roughly 6 to 12 cycles. TCRdb called the 5' RACE reads again in MiXCR, with one record for every CDR3 protein. Among hundreds of thousands of distinct CDR3 sequences listed, over 40% were seen once. Material: blood. This chain links TRBV19 with TRBJ2-3, with 7 bases matching TRBD1. This receptor was identified in a man older than 75 in good health. The CDR3 DNA follows: TGTGCCAGTAGTGCCCGGGACAGCGCCCTGGGGGATACGCAGTATTTT. Translated: CASSARDSALGDTQYF.